This T cell receptor (beta chain) was observed in a study of cytomegalovirus exposure and HLA in healthy donors. Notes on the study in general: Roughly even sequencing depth across donors was the assumption behind the presence/absence analyses. Other equally common chains were less clonally expanded than HLA-associated TCR beta chains, a later analysis showed. In an earlier analysis, in approximately 570 donors, most V segments appeared productive either ~87% or ~30% of the time.

In nominal health when sampled, donors likely had unrecorded immune exposures nonetheless. Use of 60 Vbeta and 13 Jbeta primers characterized the PCR. Using immunoSEQ multiplex PCR, the repertoire was profiled, and TCRdb retains in-frame clones only, with some absent. The table records roughly 260,000 clones, 84% of them present only once. With regard to this clone: As yet, its antigen is unknown.

The V segment lost 2 bases and the J segment 5 bases; nucleotides outside the gene matches: 6. This CDR3 has 16 amino acids. CDR1 GTSNPN and CDR2 SVGIG come from the germline V gene (reference sequence). The origin of this receptor is a woman aged 40 to 55 in good health and CMV-seropositive. Sequencing was carried out using PBMCs. The genes are TRBV30 and TRBJ2-2; TRBD2 matches at 12 bases. The CDR3 DNA sequence: TGTGCCTGGAGTATAACTAGCGGGAGGTCGACCGGGGAGCTGTTTTTT. Translating it yields CAWSITSGRSTGELFF.